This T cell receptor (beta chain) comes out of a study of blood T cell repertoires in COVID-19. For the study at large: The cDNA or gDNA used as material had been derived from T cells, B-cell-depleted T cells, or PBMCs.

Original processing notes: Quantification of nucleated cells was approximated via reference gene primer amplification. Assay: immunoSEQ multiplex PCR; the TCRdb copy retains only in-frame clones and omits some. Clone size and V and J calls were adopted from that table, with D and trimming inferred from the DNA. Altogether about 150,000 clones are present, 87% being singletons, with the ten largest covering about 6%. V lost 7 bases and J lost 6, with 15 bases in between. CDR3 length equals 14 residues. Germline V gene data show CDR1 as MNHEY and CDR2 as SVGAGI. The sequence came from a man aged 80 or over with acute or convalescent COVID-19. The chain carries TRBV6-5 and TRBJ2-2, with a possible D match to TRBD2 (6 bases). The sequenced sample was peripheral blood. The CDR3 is CASIAGTFAGELFF. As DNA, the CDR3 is TGTGCCAGCATAGCAGGGACTTTTGCCGGGGAGCTGTTTTTT.